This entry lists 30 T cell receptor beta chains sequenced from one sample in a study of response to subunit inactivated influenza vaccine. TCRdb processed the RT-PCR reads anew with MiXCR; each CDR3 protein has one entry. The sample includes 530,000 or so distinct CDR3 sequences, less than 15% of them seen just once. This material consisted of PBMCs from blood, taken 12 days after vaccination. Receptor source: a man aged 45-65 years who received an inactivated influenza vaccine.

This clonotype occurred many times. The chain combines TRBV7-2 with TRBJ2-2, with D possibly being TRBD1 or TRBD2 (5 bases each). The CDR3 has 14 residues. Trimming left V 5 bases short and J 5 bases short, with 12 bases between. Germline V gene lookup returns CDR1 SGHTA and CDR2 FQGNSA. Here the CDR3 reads CASSLWGRTGELFF. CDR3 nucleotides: TGTGCCAGCAGCCTATGGGGACGGACCGGGGAGCTGTTTTTT.

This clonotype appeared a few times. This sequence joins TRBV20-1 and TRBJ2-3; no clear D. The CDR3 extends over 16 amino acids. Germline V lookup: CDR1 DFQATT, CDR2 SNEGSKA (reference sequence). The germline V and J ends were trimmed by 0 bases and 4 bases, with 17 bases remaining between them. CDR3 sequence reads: CSARDPKGLPSDTQYF. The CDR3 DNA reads TGCAGTGCTAGAGATCCTAAGGGCCTACCCTCAGATACGCAGTATTTT.

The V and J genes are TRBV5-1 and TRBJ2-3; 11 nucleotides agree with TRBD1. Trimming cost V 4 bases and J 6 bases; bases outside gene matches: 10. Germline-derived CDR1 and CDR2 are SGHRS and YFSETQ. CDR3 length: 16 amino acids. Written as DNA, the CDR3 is TGCGCCAGCAGCGGAGGACAGGGGGCAATGGGGGATACGCAGTATTTT. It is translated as CASSGGQGAMGDTQYF. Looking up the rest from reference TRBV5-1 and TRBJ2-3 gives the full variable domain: KAGVTQTPRYLIKTRGQQVTLSCSPISGHRSVSWYQQTPGQGLQFLFEYFSETQRNKGNFPGRFSGRQFSNSRSEMNVSTLELGDSALYLCASSGGQGAMGDTQYFGPGTRLTVL.

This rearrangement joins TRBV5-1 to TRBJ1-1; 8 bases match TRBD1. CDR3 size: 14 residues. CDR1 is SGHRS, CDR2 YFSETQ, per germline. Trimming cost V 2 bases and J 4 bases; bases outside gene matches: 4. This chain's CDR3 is CASSFGQGFTEAFF. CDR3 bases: TGCGCCAGCAGCTTCGGACAGGGCTTCACTGAAGCTTTCTTT. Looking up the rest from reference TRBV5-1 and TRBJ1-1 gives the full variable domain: KAGVTQTPRYLIKTRGQQVTLSCSPISGHRSVSWYQQTPGQGLQFLFEYFSETQRNKGNFPGRFSGRQFSNSRSEMNVSTLELGDSALYLCASSFGQGFTEAFFGQGTRLTVV.

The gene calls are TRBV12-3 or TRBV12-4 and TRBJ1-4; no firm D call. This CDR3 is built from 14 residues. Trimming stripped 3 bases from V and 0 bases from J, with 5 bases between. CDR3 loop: CASSFGTTNEKLFF. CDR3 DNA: TGTGCCAGCAGTTTCGGGACAACTAATGAAAAACTGTTTTTT.

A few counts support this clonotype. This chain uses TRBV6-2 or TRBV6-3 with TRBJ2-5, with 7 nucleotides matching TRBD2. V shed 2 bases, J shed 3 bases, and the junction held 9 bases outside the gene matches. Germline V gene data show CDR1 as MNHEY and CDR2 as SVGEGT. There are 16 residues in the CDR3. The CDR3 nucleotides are TGTGCCAGCAGTTACGAGGCGGGAGCGGTGGAAGAGACCCAGTACTTC. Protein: CASSYEAGAVEETQYF.

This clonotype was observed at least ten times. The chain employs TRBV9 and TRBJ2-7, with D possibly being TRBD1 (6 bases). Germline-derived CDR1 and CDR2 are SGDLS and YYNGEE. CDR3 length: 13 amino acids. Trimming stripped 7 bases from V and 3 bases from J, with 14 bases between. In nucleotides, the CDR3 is TGTGCCAGCCATTGCGGACAGTTCTACGAGCAGTACTTC. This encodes CASHCGQFYEQYF.

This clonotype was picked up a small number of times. The CDR3 DNA is TGCGCCAGCAGCTCCCCGCGACTAGCCGGAGGGTTTACGCAGTATTTT. Amino acid sequence: CASSSPRLAGGFTQYF. The rearrangement links TRBV5-1 to TRBJ2-3; 7 bases are a match to TRBD2. Germline CDR1 and CDR2: SGHRS and YFSETQ. This CDR3 is built from 16 residues. The V gene end was trimmed by 3 bases and the J gene end by 8 bases; junction bases not matched to a gene: 15.

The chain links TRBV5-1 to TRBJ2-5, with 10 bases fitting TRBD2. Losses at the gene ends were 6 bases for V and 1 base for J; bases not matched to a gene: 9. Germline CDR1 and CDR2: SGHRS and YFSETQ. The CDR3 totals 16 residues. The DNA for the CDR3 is TGCGCCAGCACCCCAGGACTAGCGGATTTCCAAGAGACCCAGTACTTC. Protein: CASTPGLADFQETQYF.

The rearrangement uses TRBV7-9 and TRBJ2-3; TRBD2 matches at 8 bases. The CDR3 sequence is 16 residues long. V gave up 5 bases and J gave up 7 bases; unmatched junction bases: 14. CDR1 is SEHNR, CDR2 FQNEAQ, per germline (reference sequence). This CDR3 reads CASSHLLREGTYTQYF. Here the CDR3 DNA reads TGTGCCAGCAGCCACCTACTACGGGAGGGAACTTATACGCAGTATTTT.

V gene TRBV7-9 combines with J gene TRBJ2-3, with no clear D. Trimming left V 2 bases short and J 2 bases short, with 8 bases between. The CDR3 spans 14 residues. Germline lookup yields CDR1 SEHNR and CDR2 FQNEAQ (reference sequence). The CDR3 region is CASSLKLPTDTQYF. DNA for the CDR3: TGTGCCAGCAGCTTAAAGCTACCCACAGATACGCAGTATTTT.

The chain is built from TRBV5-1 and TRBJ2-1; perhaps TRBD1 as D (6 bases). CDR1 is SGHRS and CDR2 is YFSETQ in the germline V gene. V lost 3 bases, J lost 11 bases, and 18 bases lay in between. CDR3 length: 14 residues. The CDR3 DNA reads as TGCGCCAGCAGCTCAAACCAGGGGATGGGTCAGCAGTTCTTC. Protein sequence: CASSSNQGMGQQFF.

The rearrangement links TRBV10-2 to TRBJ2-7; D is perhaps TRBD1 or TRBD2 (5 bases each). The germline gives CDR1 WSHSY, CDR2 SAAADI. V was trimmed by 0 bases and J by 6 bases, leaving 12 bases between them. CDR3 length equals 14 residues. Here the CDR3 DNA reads TGCGCCAGCAGTGAGTCCGGGACGATGTCCGAGCAGTACTTC. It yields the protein CASSESGTMSEQYF.

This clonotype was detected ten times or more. The CDR3 spells CASSLGLRANYGYTF. The CDR3 coding sequence is TGTGCCAGCAGTTTGGGACTCCGAGCTAACTATGGCTACACCTTC. The chain carries TRBV12-3 or TRBV12-4 and TRBJ1-2; possible D gene TRBD1, 5 bases. The V gene lost 3 bases and the J gene lost 0 bases, with 11 bases spanning the gap. The CDR3 length is 15 residues.

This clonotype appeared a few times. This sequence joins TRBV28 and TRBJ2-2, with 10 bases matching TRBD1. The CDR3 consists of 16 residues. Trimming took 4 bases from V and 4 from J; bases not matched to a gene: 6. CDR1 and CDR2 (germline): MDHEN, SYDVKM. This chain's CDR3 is CASSSGQGFGTGELFF. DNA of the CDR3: TGTGCCAGCAGTTCGGGACAGGGGTTTGGCACCGGGGAGCTGTTTTTT.

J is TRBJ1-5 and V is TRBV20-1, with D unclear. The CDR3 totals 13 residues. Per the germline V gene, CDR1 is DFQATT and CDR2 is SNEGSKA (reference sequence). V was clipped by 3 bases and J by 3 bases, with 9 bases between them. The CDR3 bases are TGCAGTGCTAGTCTACACAACAATCAGCCCCAGCATTTT. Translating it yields CSASLHNNQPQHF.

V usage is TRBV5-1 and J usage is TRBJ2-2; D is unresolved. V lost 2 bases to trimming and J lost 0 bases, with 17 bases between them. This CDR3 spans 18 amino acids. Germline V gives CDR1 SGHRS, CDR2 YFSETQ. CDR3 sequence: CASSLPNYGSSNTGELFF. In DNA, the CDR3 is TGCGCCAGCAGCTTACCCAACTATGGCAGTTCGAACACCGGGGAGCTGTTTTTT.

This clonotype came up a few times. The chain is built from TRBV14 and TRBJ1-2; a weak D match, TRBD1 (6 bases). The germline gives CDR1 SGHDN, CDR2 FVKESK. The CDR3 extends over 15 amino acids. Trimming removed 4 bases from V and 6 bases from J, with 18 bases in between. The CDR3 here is CASSLQGRPMDGYTF. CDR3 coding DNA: TGTGCCAGCAGCCTACAGGGCCGACCTATGGATGGCTACACCTTC.

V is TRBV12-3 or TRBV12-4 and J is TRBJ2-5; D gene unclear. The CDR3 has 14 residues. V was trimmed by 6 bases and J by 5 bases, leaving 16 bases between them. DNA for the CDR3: TGTGCCAGCAGCCGATCCGACGGTTCGGAGACCCAGTACTTC. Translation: CASSRSDGSETQYF.

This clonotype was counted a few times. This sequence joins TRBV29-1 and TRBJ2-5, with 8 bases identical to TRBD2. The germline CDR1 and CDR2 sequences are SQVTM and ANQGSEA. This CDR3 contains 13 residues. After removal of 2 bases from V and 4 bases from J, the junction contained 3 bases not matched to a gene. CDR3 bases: TGCAGCGTTGAACGGGGGGGCGCAGAGACCCAGTACTTC. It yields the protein CSVERGGAETQYF.

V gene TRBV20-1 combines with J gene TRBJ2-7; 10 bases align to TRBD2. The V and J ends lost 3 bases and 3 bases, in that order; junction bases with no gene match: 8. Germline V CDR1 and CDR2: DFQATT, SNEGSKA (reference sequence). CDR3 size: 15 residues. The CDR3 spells CSASLPSGSFYEQYF. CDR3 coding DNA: TGCAGTGCTAGTCTTCCTAGCGGGAGTTTCTACGAGCAGTACTTC.

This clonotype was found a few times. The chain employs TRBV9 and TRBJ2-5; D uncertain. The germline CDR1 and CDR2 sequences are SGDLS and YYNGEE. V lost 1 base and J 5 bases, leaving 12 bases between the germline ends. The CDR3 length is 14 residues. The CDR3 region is CASSVSSKRETQYF. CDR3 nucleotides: TGTGCCAGCAGCGTATCCAGCAAAAGGGAGACCCAGTACTTC.

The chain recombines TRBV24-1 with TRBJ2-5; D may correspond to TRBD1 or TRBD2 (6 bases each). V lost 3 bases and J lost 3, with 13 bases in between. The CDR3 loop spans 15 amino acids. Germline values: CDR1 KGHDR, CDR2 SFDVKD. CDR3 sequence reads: CATSDLQGGKETQYF. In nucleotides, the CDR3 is TGTGCCACCAGTGATCTACAGGGAGGAAAAGAGACCCAGTACTTC.

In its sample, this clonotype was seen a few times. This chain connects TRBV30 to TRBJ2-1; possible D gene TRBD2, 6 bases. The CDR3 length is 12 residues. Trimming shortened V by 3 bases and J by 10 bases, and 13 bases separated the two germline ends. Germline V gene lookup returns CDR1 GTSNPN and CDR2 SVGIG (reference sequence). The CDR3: CAWRGTAREQFF. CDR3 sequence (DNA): TGTGCCTGGAGGGGGACTGCACGGGAGCAGTTCTTC.

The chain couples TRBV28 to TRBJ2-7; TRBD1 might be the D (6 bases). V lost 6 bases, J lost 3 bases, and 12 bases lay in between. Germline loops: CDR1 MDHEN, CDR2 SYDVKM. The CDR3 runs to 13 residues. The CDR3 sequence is CASRGHPLYEQYF. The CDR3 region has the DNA TGTGCCAGCAGGGGACATCCACTCTACGAGCAGTACTTC.

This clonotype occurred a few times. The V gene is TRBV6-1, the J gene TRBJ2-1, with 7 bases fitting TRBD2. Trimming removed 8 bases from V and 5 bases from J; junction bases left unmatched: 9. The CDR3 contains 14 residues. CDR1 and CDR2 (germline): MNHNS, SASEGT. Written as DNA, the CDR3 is TGTGCCAGCTCTCGGGCGGGGGTTCACAATGAGCAGTTCTTC. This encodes CASSRAGVHNEQFF.

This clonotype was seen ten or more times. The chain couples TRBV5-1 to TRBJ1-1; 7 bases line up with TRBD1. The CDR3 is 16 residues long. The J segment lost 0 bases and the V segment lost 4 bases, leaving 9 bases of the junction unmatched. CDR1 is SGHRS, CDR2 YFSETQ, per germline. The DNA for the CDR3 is TGCGCCAGCAGCCTCCAGGGGGGGGACATGAACACTGAAGCTTTCTTT. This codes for CASSLQGGDMNTEAFF.

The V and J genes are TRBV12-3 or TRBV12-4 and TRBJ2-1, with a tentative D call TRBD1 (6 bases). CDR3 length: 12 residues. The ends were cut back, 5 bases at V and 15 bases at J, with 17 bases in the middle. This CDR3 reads CASSIGQWGLFF. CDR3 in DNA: TGTGCCAGCAGTATTGGACAATGGGGGCTGTTCTTC.

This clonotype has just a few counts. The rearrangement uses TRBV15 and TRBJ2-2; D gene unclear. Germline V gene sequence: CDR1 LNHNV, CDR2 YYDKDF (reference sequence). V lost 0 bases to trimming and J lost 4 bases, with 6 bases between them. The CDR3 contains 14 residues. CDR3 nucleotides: TGTGCCACCAGCAGAGATCTGTCCACCGGGGAGCTGTTTTTT. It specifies CATSRDLSTGELFF.

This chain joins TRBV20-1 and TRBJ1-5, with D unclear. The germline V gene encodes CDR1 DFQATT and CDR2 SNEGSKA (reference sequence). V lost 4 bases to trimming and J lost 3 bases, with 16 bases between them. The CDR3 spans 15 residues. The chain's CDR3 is CSANPSRGFNQPQHF. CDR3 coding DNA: TGCAGTGCTAACCCCTCGCGAGGTTTCAATCAGCCCCAGCATTTT.